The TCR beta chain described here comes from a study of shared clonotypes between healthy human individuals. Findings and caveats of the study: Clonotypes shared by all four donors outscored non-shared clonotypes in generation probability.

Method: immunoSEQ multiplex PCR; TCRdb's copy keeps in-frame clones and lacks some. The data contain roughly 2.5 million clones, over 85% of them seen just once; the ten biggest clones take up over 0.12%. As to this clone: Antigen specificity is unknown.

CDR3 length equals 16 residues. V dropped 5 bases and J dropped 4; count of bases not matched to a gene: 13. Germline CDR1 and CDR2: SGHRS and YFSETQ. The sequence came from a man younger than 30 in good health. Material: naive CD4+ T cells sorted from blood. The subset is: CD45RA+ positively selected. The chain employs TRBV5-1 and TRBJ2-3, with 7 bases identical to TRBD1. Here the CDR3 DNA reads TGCGCCAGCAGTCCCCGACAGGGAAAGACGGCAGATACGCAGTATTTT. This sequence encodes CASSPRQGKTADTQYF.